What follows are 28 T cell receptor beta chains derived from one specimen sequenced in a study of siplizumab effects on memory and regulatory T cells. Clones were read by immunoSEQ multiplex PCR, and TCRdb kept only the in-frame ones, dropping some. Of approximately 100,000 clones in the sample, around 93% are singletons; the top ten hold roughly 0.16%. Input material: non-Treg CD4+ T cells sorted from blood. Receptor source: a human donor in good health.

This clone showed up just once. This chain uses TRBV15 with TRBJ1-1; D is uncertain. The V gene lost 0 bases and the J gene lost 6 bases, with 11 bases spanning the gap. CDR1 and CDR2 from the germline V gene are LNHNV and YYDKDF (reference sequence). The CDR3 spans 14 residues. The CDR3 region has the DNA TGTGCCACCAGCAGAGAAAAGGGATCGGCTGAAGCTTTCTTT. Protein: CATSREKGSAEAFF.

V is TRBV7-3 and J is TRBJ1-6; D is undetermined. CDR1 is SGHTA and CDR2 is FQGTGA in the germline V gene. V lost 1 base, J lost 7 bases, and 11 bases lay in between. The CDR3 length is 15 residues. The CDR3: CASSLNSAANSPLHF. The DNA for the CDR3 is TGTGCCAGCAGCTTAAATTCGGCGGCCAATTCACCCCTCCACTTT.

The rearrangement joins TRBV9 to TRBJ2-3; D is ambiguous. V dropped 0 bases and J dropped 8 bases, with 13 bases sitting between them. CDR1 is SGDLS and CDR2 is YYNGEE in the germline V gene. The CDR3 spans 14 residues. The CDR3 DNA reads as TGTGCCAGCAGCGTAGTTTTGGGCGCTGGTACGCAGTATTTT. Amino acids: CASSVVLGAGTQYF.

The chain links TRBV27 to TRBJ2-3, with TRBD1 identical over 7 bases. J gave up 2 bases and V 4 bases, and 9 bases lay outside the gene matches. The CDR3 is 16 residues long. From germline, CDR1 is MNHEY and CDR2 SMNVEV (reference sequence). As DNA, the CDR3 is TGTGCCAGCAGTTCCCACAGGGGCCTATCCACAGATACGCAGTATTTT. This translates into CASSSHRGLSTDTQYF.

V and J are TRBV5-5 and TRBJ1-5, with D unresolved. The length of the CDR3 is 15 residues. Trimming cost V 4 bases and J 0 bases, with 11 bases left between them. Germline V lookup: CDR1 SGHKS, CDR2 YYEKEE (reference sequence). In DNA form, the CDR3 reads TGTGCCAGCAGCGCCGCAGGTGTTAGCAATCAGCCCCAGCATTTT. Translation: CASSAAGVSNQPQHF.

The chain uses TRBV4-2 and TRBJ2-5; 7 positions match TRBD2. Germline lookup yields CDR1 LGHNA and CDR2 YNFKEQ. The CDR3 has 13 residues. The junction had 4 bases not matched to a gene; V was cut back by 8 bases and J by 1 base. The CDR3 sequence is CASGRGSQETQYF. The CDR3 nucleotides read TGTGCCAGCGGGCGGGGGTCCCAAGAGACCCAGTACTTC.

The chain employs TRBV18 and TRBJ1-4; D is undetermined. Germline V gives CDR1 KGHSH, CDR2 LQKENI. V shed 6 bases and J shed 4 bases, with 15 bases lying between them. The length of the CDR3 is 15 residues. For the CDR3, the DNA is TGTGCCAGCTCTCCCGCCTCCGCGGATAATGAAAAACTGTTTTTT. This translates into CASSPASADNEKLFF.

The genes are TRBV2 and TRBJ1-1; D is possibly TRBD1 (5 bases). This CDR3 has 13 residues. Germline CDR1 is SNHLY and CDR2 is FYNNEI. V was cut by 6 bases and J by 1 base, with 9 bases left in between. CDR3 loop: CASSDSRNTEAFF. The CDR3 DNA is TGTGCCAGCAGCGACAGCAGGAACACTGAAGCTTTCTTT.

A single count supports this clone. The V and J genes are TRBV10-1 and TRBJ2-3; TRBD2 matches 8 bases. With 4 bases clipped from V and 4 bases from J, the junction kept 7 bases outside the gene matches. This CDR3 is built from 15 residues. Germline CDR1 WNHNN, CDR2 SYGVQD (reference sequence). The CDR3 loop is CASSAFRGGPDTQYF. CDR3 in DNA: TGCGCCAGCAGTGCGTTCCGGGGGGGGCCAGATACGCAGTATTTT.

The rearrangement links TRBV2 to TRBJ1-1; no clear D. Per germline, CDR1 SNHLY and CDR2 FYNNEI. This CDR3 region has 13 residues. V lost 3 bases, J lost 2 bases, and 7 bases lay in between. CDR3 bases: TGTGCCAGCAGTGAGTTAGTCAACACTGAAGCTTTCTTT. This codes for CASSELVNTEAFF.

V gene TRBV7-2 combines with J gene TRBJ2-6; D not certain. The CDR3 runs 13 residues. CDR1 and CDR2 from the germline V gene are SGHTA and FQGNSA. V gave up 3 bases and J gave up 4 bases, with 4 bases separating them. The CDR3 spells CASSFIGANVLTF. As DNA, the CDR3 is TGTGCCAGCAGCTTTATAGGGGCCAACGTCCTGACTTTC.

This clone was detected once. The chain links TRBV5-1 to TRBJ1-6; TRBD1 aligns across 10 bases. With 4 bases clipped from V and 10 bases from J, the junction kept 8 bases outside the gene matches. The CDR3 runs 15 residues. Germline CDR1 SGHRS, CDR2 YFSETQ. The CDR3 protein is CASSEMTGGESPLHF. The CDR3 region has the DNA TGCGCCAGCAGCGAGATGACAGGGGGCGAGTCACCCCTCCACTTT.

The chain couples TRBV19 to TRBJ2-7; 9 bases match TRBD1. V dropped 6 bases and J dropped 4; count of bases not matched to a gene: 7. The germline V gene has CDR1 LNHDA and CDR2 SQIVND (reference sequence). CDR3 size: 14 residues. CDR3: CASSTGGAGYEQYF. The CDR3 DNA reads TGTGCCAGTAGCACAGGGGGCGCTGGGTACGAGCAGTACTTC.

V is TRBV9 and J is TRBJ2-1; a weak D match, TRBD2 (5 bases). Germline assignment: CDR1 SGDLS and CDR2 YYNGEE. This CDR3 region has 16 residues. Trimming pared 5 bases from V and 0 bases from J, leaving 15 bases between. The CDR3 spells CASSHPLGSSYNEQFF. In DNA, the CDR3 is TGTGCCAGCAGTCATCCTCTAGGGAGCTCCTACAATGAGCAGTTCTTC.

This rearrangement joins TRBV28 to TRBJ2-7; D is undetermined. The germline V and J ends were trimmed by 9 bases and 7 bases, with 16 bases remaining between them. The CDR3 loop spans 12 amino acids. Germline CDR1 is MDHEN and CDR2 is SYDVKM. CDR3 in amino acids: CASVGLLGEQYF. The CDR3 DNA reads TGTGCCAGTGTGGGTCTCCTGGGAGAGCAGTACTTC.

The gene calls are TRBV10-3 and TRBJ2-5, with TRBD2 matching 14 bases. With 5 bases clipped from V and 5 bases from J, the junction kept 7 bases outside the gene matches. The CDR3 extends over 16 amino acids. CDR1 is ENHRY and CDR2 is SYGVKD in the germline V gene. As DNA, the CDR3 is TGTGCCATCAGTACGACTAGCGGGGGGGCCCAGGAGACCCAGTACTTC. It is translated as CAISTTSGGAQETQYF.

The chain carries TRBV19 and TRBJ1-2, with 9 bases that match TRBD1. Losses at the gene ends were 6 bases for V and 8 bases for J; bases not matched to a gene: 7. CDR3 length: 13 residues. Per germline, CDR1 LNHDA and CDR2 SQIVND (reference sequence). The CDR3 nucleotides read TGTGCCAGTAGCCCGGACAGGGGCTGGGGCTACACCTTC. This codes for CASSPDRGWGYTF. The whole variable domain, remainder taken from reference TRBV19 and TRBJ1-2, is DGGITQSPKYLFRKEGQNVTLSCEQNLNHDAMYWYRQDPGQGLRLIYYSQIVNDFQKGDIAEGYSVSREKKESFPLTVTSAQKNPTAFYLCASSPDRGWGYTFGSGTRLTVV.

V and J are TRBV27 and TRBJ1-2; 7 nucleotides align to TRBD1. The CDR3 is made up of 13 amino acids. Per the germline V gene, CDR1 is MNHEY and CDR2 is SMNVEV (reference sequence). J lost 3 bases, V lost 6 bases, and 4 bases had no gene match. CDR3 coding DNA: TGTGCCAGCAGCCCAGGGGGGGACTATGGCTACACCTTC. Its translation: CASSPGGDYGYTF.

The V call is TRBV4-3, the J call TRBJ2-1, with 8 bases aligning to TRBD2. CDR3 length: 18 amino acids. With 0 bases clipped from V and 5 bases from J, the junction kept 12 bases outside the gene matches. Germline V gene lookup returns CDR1 LGHNA and CDR2 YSLEER. Written as DNA, the CDR3 is TGCGCCAGCAGCCAAGAGATTGGGAGGCGGGGGGCGAACAATGAGCAGTTCTTC. Amino acids: CASSQEIGRRGANNEQFF.

This clone came up once. The J gene is TRBJ1-5, the V gene TRBV25-1, with 8 bases that match TRBD1. Germline loops: CDR1 MGHDK, CDR2 SYGVNS. The CDR3 is 14 residues long. The V gene end was trimmed by 3 bases and the J gene end by 2 bases; junction bases not matched to a gene: 0. The CDR3 DNA reads TGTGCCAGCAGTGAGACAGGGGGCAATCAGCCCCAGCATTTT. As protein: CASSETGGNQPQHF.

This chain links TRBV21-1 with TRBJ2-3; the table gives TRBD2 as D, unverified against the DNA. TRBV21-1 is annotated as a pseudogene. The length of the CDR3 is 17 residues. Here the CDR3 DNA reads TGTGCCAGCAACCTAGCGGGGGGGCCGTTTTCTACAGATACGCAGTATTTT. Translation gives CASNLAGGPFSTDTQYF.

The chain recombines TRBV7-6 with TRBJ1-1; 7 nucleotides line up with TRBD1. The length of the CDR3 is 13 residues. Per germline, CDR1 SGHVS and CDR2 FNYEAQ. J was trimmed by 3 bases and V by 2 bases; bases with no gene match: 0. Here the CDR3 DNA reads TGTGCCAGCAGCTTAAGGGGGCACACTGAAGCTTTCTTT. Its protein is CASSLRGHTEAFF.

The V call is TRBV7-2, the J call TRBJ1-2; D not resolved. The CDR3 totals 14 residues. The ends were cut back, 1 base at V and 4 bases at J, with 10 bases in the middle. Looked up from germline, CDR1 is SGHTA and CDR2 is FQGNSA. CDR3 DNA sequence: TGTGCCAGCAGCTTAGGCCGACACGGCTATGGCTACACCTTC. The encoded protein is CASSLGRHGYGYTF.

The chain uses TRBV6-5 and TRBJ2-7; TRBD1 matches at 9 bases. Germline CDR1 and CDR2: MNHEY and SVGAGI. J lost 7 bases, V lost 7 bases, and 11 bases had no gene match. The CDR3 contains 14 residues. As DNA, the CDR3 is TGTGCCAGCACCCCCCGGGACAGGGCTTGGGAGCAGTACTTC. Protein sequence: CASTPRDRAWEQYF.

The chain uses TRBV15 and TRBJ2-7; D unresolved. Trimming took 0 bases from V and 3 from J, leaving 12 bases between them. Germline loops: CDR1 LNHNV, CDR2 YYDKDF (reference sequence). This CDR3 is 15 amino acids long. CDR3 nucleotides: TGTGCCACCAGCAGAGAATCCTGGGATGTCTACGAGCAGTACTTC. This sequence encodes CATSRESWDVYEQYF.

This clone was detected only once. The V gene is TRBV4-1, the J gene TRBJ1-4; no firm D call. V shed 3 bases and J shed 6 bases, with 5 bases lying between them. From germline, CDR1 is MGHRA and CDR2 YSYEKL. CDR3 length equals 12 residues. The CDR3 here is CASSHPYEKLFF. Here the CDR3 DNA reads TGCGCCAGCAGCCATCCTTATGAAAAACTGTTTTTT.

This clone was recorded only once. This chain links TRBV29-1 with TRBJ1-1; the D gene is possibly TRBD1 (5 bases). This CDR3 has 15 residues. Per germline, CDR1 SQVTM and CDR2 ANQGSEA. The V and J ends lost 6 bases and 3 bases respectively, with 20 bases between them. The CDR3 sequence is CSVASLGVSYTEAFF. The CDR3 DNA sequence: TGCAGCGTCGCTAGTCTGGGGGTCTCGTACACTGAAGCTTTCTTT. The full variable domain, completed using reference TRBV29-1 and TRBJ1-1, is SAVISQKPSRDICQRGTSLTIQCQVDSQVTMMFWYRQQPGQSLTLIATANQGSEATYESGFVIDKFPISRPNLTFSTLTVSNMSPEDSSIYLCSVASLGVSYTEAFFGQGTRLTVV.

The rearrangement uses TRBV6-5 and TRBJ2-7; 8 bases map to TRBD1. The V gene's germline CDR1 is MNHEY and CDR2 SVGAGI. With V trimmed by 4 bases and J by 2 bases, 7 bases remained unmatched. The CDR3 has 15 amino acids. The CDR3, as DNA: TGTGCCAGCAGTTCAACAGGGGGTCTCGCCTACGAGCAGTACTTC. Translating it yields CASSSTGGLAYEQYF.